The rows below give T cell receptor beta chains drawn from one sample of a study of long-term antiretroviral therapy in people with HIV. Method: immunoSEQ multiplex PCR; TCRdb's copy keeps in-frame clones and lacks some. Among about 20,000 clones listed, more than 80% were seen once. The sample here was unsorted PBMCs, taken 0.2 years after starting antiretroviral therapy. Receptors were obtained from a middle-aged woman with HIV. Each CDR3 is given with its conserved first and last residue. Fields, in order: V gene, J gene, D gene, clone size, CDR3 DNA, CDR3 protein. A D gene is named only where the DNA matches it firmly. Clone size is shown for a subset of rows, as once, few, many or a class of expanded clone.

TRBV19	TRBJ1-5	-	-	TGTGCCAGTGTGACAGGTACTAATCAGCCCCAGCATTTT	CASVTGTNQPQHF
TRBV5-5	TRBJ1-2	TRBD1	-	TGTGCCAGCAGCTCATGGACAGGCAGCAAATATGGCTACACCTTC	CASSSWTGSKYGYTF
TRBV7-9	TRBJ2-3	-	-	TGTGCCAGCAGCTTTTCCGGGAGCACAGATACGCAGTATTTT	CASSFSGSTDTQYF
TRBV30	TRBJ2-7	-	-	TGTGCCTGGGCCTCTTCGAGATTTGACGAGCAGTACTTC	CAWASSRFDEQYF
TRBV10-1	TRBJ2-1	-	few	TGCGCCAGCAGTGATGGACTGTTACGCAATGAGCAGTTCTTC	CASSDGLLRNEQFF
TRBV4-2	TRBJ2-2	TRBD2	-	TGTGCCAGCAGCCAAGACAGCGGGGGGGAGAACACCGGGGAGCTGTTTTTT	CASSQDSGGENTGELFF
TRBV10-3	TRBJ2-1	-	-	TGTGCCATCAGTGAGCCGAGGGTGGTTCGTGAGCAGTTCTTC	CAISEPRVVREQFF
TRBV5-1	TRBJ2-5	TRBD2	-	TGCGCCAGCAGCTTGGGCGGTAGCGGGACCCAAGAGACCCAGTACTTC	CASSLGGSGTQETQYF
TRBV4-1	TRBJ1-5	TRBD1	-	TGCGCCAGCAGCCAAGATTTAGCACCCGGGACAGGGCCTAGTGGGGCCCAGCATTTT	CASSQDLAPGTGPSGAQHF
TRBV21-1	TRBJ2-3	-	once	TGTGCCAGCACCACTCGAATGACAGTCCAAAGAAAAGGAGATACGCAGTATTTT	CASTTRMTVQRKGDTQYF
TRBV11-3	TRBJ2-6	TRBD1	-	TGTGCCAGCAGCCCCTGGACAGGGAACGGGGCCAACGTCCTGACTTTC	CASSPWTGNGANVLTF
TRBV7-9	TRBJ1-1	-	-	TGTGCCAGCAGCGAAGGGGCGGGGGCTACTGAAGCTTTCTTT	CASSEGAGATEAFF
TRBV7-9	TRBJ1-2	-	-	TGTGCCAGCAGCTCCCGTCCTGAGGGTGGCTACACCTTC	CASSSRPEGGYTF
TRBV11-2	TRBJ2-1	TRBD2	-	TGTGCCAGCAGCCGGACTAGTAAAGGGTCCTACAATGAGCAGTTCTTC	CASSRTSKGSYNEQFF
TRBV19	TRBJ2-7	-	few	TGTGCCAGTGGGACTTTTGGCGAGCAGTACTTC	CASGTFGEQYF
TRBV6-4	TRBJ1-2	-	-	TGTGCCAGCAGTAGAACAGTCGGCTATGGCTACACCTTC	CASSRTVGYGYTF
TRBV6-5	TRBJ1-4	-	-	TGTGCCAGCAGTCAATTGACGGCCGTGGAACTGTTTTTT	CASSQLTAVELFF
TRBV4-2	TRBJ1-1	TRBD1	-	TGTGCCAGCAGCCAAACCACCGGGACAGGGGGCACTGAAGCTTTCTTT	CASSQTTGTGGTEAFF
TRBV10-3	TRBJ2-7	-	-	TGTGCCATCAGTGGATCCGACGGCCCCGAGCAGTACTTC	CAISGSDGPEQYF
TRBV5-1	TRBJ2-2	TRBD1	-	TGCGCCAGTTCGGACAGGGCCACCGGGGAGCTGTTTTTT	CASSDRATGELFF
TRBV5-1	TRBJ1-6	-	-	TGCGCCAGCAGCTTGACTCCTTCAGGCGCGAATTCACCCCTCCACTTT	CASSLTPSGANSPLHF
TRBV11-2	TRBJ2-5	-	-	TGTGCCAGCAGCCTTAGCGGTTATACCCAGTACTTC	CASSLSGYTQYF
TRBV19	TRBJ1-2	-	few	TGTGCCAGTATGGGGGACGGCTACACCTTC	CASMGDGYTF
TRBV5-4	TRBJ2-3	TRBD1	few	TGTGCCAGCAGCGAACTACAGGGGGTAGGCACAGATACGCAGTATTTT	CASSELQGVGTDTQYF
TRBV9	TRBJ2-2	-	-	TGTGCCAGCAGCGTACCGTCTACATTTGGGACCGGGGAGCTGTTTTTT	CASSVPSTFGTGELFF
TRBV6-5	TRBJ2-1	TRBD2	-	TGTGCCAGCAGTGGCGGACTAGCGGGTAACAATGAGCAGTTCTTC	CASSGGLAGNNEQFF
TRBV2	TRBJ1-2	TRBD1	-	TGTGCCACCACCCGACAGGGTGGTAGCTTAGGCTACACCTTC	CATTRQGGSLGYTF
TRBV4-1	TRBJ1-2	-	-	TGCGCCAGCAGCCCAGGCCGGGGAAAGCGTGGCTACACCTTC	CASSPGRGKRGYTF
TRBV5-1	TRBJ2-3	-	-	TGCGCCAGCAGCCCCCGGGCCCAGAAGGATACGCAGTATTTT	CASSPRAQKDTQYF
TRBV14	TRBJ2-5	-	-	TGTGCCAGCAGCCAAACGCAGGGTTGGCAAGAGACCCAGTACTTC	CASSQTQGWQETQYF
TRBV5-6	TRBJ2-1	TRBD2	-	TGTGCCAGCAGCTTACGGGGGACTAGCGGGAGGGCCAAGCAGTTCTTC	CASSLRGTSGRAKQFF